This T cell receptor (beta chain) was captured in a study of vaccination and CD4 T cells after COVID-19. The Oncomine TCR Beta short-read assay was applied to DNA of cultured CD4+ T cells. TCRdb re-analysed the PCR reads in MiXCR, keeping a single row per CDR3 protein. The sample lists roughly 16,000 distinct CDR3 sequences, approximately 68% seen once, with around a sixth in the top ten. As concerns this clonotype: Its specificity is unknown.

The treatment is: approximately nine-day PBMC culture with coronavirus spike peptide pools or control peptides (ViraFEST assay). Each well held two million PBMCs in IL-2 (around 9.7 IU/ml) medium with roughly 11 ug/ml peptide pools. Sequenced sample: CD4+ T cells from blood, cultured in vitro. This TCR was recovered from a human donor who had recovered from COVID-19.

The CDR3: CASSQPVERYGYTF. The CDR3 DNA reads TGCGCCAGCAGCCAACCGGTGGAACGCTATGGCTACACCTTC. The chain combines TRBV4-1 with TRBJ1-2; D is ambiguous. Trimming took off 2 bases at V and 4 bases at J, with 11 bases between the two ends. CDR1 MGHRA and CDR2 YSYEKL come from the germline V gene. The CDR3 is 14 amino acids.